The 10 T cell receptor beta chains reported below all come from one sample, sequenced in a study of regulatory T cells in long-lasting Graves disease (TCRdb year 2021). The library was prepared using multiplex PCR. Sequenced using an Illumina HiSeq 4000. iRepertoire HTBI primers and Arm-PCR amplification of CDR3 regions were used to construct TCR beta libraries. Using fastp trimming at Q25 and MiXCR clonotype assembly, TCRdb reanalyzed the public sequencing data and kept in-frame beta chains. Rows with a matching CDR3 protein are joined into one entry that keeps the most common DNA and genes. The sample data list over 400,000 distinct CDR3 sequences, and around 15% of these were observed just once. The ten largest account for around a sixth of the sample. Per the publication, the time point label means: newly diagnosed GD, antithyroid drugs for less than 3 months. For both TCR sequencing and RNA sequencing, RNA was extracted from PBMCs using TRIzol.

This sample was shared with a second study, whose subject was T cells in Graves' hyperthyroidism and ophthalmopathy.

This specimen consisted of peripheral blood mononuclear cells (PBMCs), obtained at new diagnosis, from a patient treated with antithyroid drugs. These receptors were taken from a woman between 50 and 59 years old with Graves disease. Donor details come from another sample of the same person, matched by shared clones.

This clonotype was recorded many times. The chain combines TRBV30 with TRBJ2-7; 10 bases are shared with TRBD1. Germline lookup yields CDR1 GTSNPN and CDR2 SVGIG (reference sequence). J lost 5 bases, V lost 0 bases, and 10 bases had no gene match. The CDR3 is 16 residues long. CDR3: CAWSVRIWGQGNEQYF. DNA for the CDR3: TGTGCCTGGAGTGTACGTATTTGGGGACAGGGGAACGAGCAGTACTTC. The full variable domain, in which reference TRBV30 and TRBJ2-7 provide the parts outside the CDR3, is SQTIHQWPATLVQPVGSPLSLECTVEGTSNPNLYWYRQAAGRGLQLLFYSVGIGQISSEVPQNLSASRPQDRQFILSSKKLLLSDSGFYLCAWSVRIWGQGNEQYFGPGTRLTVT.

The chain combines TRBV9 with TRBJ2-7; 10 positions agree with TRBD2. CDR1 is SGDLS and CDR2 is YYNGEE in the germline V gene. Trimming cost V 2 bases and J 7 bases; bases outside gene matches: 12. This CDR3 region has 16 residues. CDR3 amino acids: CASSVSSGSLELEQYF. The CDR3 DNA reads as TGTGCCAGCAGCGTTTCTAGCGGGAGCTTAGAACTAGAGCAGTACTTC.

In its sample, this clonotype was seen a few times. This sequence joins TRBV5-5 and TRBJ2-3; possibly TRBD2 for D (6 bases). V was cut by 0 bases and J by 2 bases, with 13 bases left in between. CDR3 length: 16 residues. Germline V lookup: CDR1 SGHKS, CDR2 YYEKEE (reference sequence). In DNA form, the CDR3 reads TGTGCCAGCAGCTTGGGGCTTCGGGAGAACACAGATACGCAGTATTTT. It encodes CASSLGLRENTDTQYF.

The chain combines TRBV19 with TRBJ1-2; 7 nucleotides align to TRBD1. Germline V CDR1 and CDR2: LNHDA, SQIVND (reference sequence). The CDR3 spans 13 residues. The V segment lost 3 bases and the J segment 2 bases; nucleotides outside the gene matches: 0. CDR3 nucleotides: TGTGCCAGTAGTATGGGACAGAACTATGGCTACACCTTC. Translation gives CASSMGQNYGYTF.

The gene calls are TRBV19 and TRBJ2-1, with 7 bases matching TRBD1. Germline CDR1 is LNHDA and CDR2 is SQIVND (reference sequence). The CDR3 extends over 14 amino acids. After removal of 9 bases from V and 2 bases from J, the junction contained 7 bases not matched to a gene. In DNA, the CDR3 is TGTGCCAGCACCCCCGGGACAGCCTACAATGAGCAGTTCTTC. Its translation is CASTPGTAYNEQFF.

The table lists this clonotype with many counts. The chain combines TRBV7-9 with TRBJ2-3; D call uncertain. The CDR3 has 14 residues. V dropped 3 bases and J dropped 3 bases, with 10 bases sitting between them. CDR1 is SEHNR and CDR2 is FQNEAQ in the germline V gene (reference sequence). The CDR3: CASSFSLETDTQYF. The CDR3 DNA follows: TGTGCCAGCAGCTTTAGCCTTGAAACAGATACGCAGTATTTT. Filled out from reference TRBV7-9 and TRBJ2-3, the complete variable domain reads DTGVSQNPRHKITKRGQNVTFRCDPISEHNRLYWYRQTLGQGPEFLTYFQNEAQLEKSRLLSDRFSAERPKGSFSTLEIQRTEQGDSAMYLCASSFSLETDTQYFGPGTRLTVL.

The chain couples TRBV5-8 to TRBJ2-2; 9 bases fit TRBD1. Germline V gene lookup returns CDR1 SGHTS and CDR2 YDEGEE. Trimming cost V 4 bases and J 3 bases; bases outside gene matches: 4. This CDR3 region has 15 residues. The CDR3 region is CASSPDRGYTGELFF. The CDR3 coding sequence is TGTGCCAGCAGCCCCGACAGGGGGTACACCGGGGAGCTGTTTTTT.

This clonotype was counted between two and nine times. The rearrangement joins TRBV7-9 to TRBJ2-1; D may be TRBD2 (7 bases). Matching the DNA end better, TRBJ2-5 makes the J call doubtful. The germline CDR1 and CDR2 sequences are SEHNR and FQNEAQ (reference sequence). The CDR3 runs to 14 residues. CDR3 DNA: TGTGCCAGCAGTTGGGAGGGGGTCCAAGAGACCCAGTACTTC. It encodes CASSWEGVQETQYF.

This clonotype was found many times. In DNA form, the CDR3 reads TGTGCCAGCAGGAGCGGGATGTATTCCTACGAGCAGTACTTC. This sequence encodes CASRSGMYSYEQYF. This chain connects TRBV6-1 to TRBJ2-7; 7 positions agree with TRBD2. V lost 6 bases to trimming and J lost 1 base; unmatched junction nucleotides: 6. The CDR3 contains 14 residues. The V gene's germline CDR1 is MNHNS and CDR2 SASEGT.

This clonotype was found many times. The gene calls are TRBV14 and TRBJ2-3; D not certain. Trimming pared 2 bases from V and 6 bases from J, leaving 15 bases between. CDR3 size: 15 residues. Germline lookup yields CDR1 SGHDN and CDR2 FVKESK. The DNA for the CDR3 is TGTGCCAGCAGCCAATTGACCTGGGCCAAGGATACGCAGTATTTT. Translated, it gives CASSQLTWAKDTQYF.